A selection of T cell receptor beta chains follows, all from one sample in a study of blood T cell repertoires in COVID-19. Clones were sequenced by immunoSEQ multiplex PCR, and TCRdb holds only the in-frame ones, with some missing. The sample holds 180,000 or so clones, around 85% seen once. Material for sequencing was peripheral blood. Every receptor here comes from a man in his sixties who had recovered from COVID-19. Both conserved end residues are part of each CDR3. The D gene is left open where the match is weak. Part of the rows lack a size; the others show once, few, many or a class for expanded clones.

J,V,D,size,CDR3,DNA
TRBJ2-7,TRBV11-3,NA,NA,CASSLQGLSYEQYF,TGTGCCAGCAGCTTACAGGGTCTCTCCTACGAGCAGTACTTC
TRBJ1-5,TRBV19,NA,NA,CASTAPGSYQPQHF,TGTGCCAGTACCGCCCCGGGGAGCTATCAGCCCCAGCATTTT
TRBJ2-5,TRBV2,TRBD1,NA,CASSGRQGLETQYF,TGTGCCAGCAGTGGGAGACAGGGGTTGGAGACCCAGTACTTC
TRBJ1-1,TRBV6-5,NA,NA,CASSDRTERTFF,TGTGCCAGCAGCGATAGGACAGAGAGAACTTTCTTT
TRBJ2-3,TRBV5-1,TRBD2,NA,CASSLTKAGGHTQYF,TGCGCCAGCAGCTTGACGAAGGCGGGGGGTCATACGCAGTATTTT
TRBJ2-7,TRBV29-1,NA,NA,CSVDVQGTREQYF,TGCAGCGTTGACGTCCAGGGGACAAGGGAGCAGTACTTC
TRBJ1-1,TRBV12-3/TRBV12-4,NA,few,CASSFGGNTEAFF,TGTGCCAGCAGTTTCGGGGGGAACACTGAAGCTTTCTTT
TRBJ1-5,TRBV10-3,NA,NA,CAISESLSITGGNQPQHF,TGTGCCATCAGTGAGTCGCTTTCCATTACCGGTGGCAATCAGCCCCAGCATTTT
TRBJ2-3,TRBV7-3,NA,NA,CASSSQGRGDTQYF,TGTGCCAGCAGCTCTCAGGGGAGGGGAGATACGCAGTATTTT
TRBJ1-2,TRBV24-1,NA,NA,CATSPGSGNYGYTF,TGTGCCACCAGCCCAGGTTCGGGGAACTATGGCTACACCTTC
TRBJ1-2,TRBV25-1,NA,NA,CASSESDRPYYGYTF,TGTGCCAGCAGTGAATCCGACAGGCCATACTATGGCTACACCTTC
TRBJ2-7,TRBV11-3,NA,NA,CASSLGYGSYEQYF,TGTGCCAGCAGCTTAGGGTACGGCTCCTACGAGCAGTACTTC
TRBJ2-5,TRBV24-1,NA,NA,CATSDSVRQETQYF,TGTGCCACCAGTGATTCTGTTCGCCAAGAGACCCAGTACTTC
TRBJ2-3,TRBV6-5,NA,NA,CASSYSGKSTDTQYF,TGTGCCAGCAGTTACTCTGGCAAGAGCACAGATACGCAGTATTTT
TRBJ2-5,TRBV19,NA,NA,CASSQGGEETQYF,TGTGCCAGTAGTCAGGGGGGTGAAGAGACCCAGTACTTC
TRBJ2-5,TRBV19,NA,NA,CASGTVGVRQETQYF,TGTGCCAGTGGCACCGTGGGAGTAAGACAAGAGACCCAGTACTTC
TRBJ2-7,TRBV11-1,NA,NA,CASSWGGSYEQYF,TGTGCCAGCAGCTGGGGAGGCTCCTACGAGCAGTACTTC
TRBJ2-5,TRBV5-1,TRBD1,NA,CASSSATGGETQYF,TGCGCCAGCAGCTCCGCGACAGGGGGCGAGACCCAGTACTTC
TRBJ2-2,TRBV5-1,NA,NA,CASSLSGSAGELFF,TGCGCCAGCAGCTTGTCAGGGTCCGCCGGGGAGCTGTTTTTT
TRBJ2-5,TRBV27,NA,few,CASSPLGEAETQYF,TGTGCCAGCAGTCCCCTCGGGGAGGCAGAGACCCAGTACTTC
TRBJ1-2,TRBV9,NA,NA,CASSDRQTPGGYTF,TGTGCCAGCAGCGACCGACAGACCCCTGGCGGCTACACCTTC
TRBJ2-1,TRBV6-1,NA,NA,CASSEDPGQFF,TGTGCCAGCAGTGAAGACCCAGGTCAGTTCTTC
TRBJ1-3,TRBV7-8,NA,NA,CASSPRVGSPASGNTIYF,TGTGCCAGCAGCCCCCGGGTTGGCTCACCCGCCTCTGGAAACACCATATATTTT
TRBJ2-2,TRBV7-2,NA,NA,CASSLVGRTGELFF,TGTGCCAGCAGCTTAGTCGGTCGCACCGGGGAGCTGTTTTTT
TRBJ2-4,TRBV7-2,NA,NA,CASSLSVMAKNIQYF,TGTGCCAGCAGCTTATCTGTTATGGCCAAAAACATTCAGTACTTC
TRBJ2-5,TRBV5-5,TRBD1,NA,CASSLGQGIETQYF,TGTGCCAGCAGCTTGGGACAGGGAATCGAGACCCAGTACTTC
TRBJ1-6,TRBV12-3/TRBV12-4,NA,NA,CASSLGPQGPHF,TGTGCCAGCAGTTTAGGCCCACAGGGCCCCCACTTT
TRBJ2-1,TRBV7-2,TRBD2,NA,CASTRLAGGPGEQFF,TGTGCCAGCACCCGACTAGCGGGGGGGCCCGGTGAGCAGTTCTTC
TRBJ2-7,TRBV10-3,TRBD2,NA,CAISESLAGGTYEQYF,TGTGCCATCAGTGAGTCCCTAGCGGGGGGCACCTACGAGCAGTACTTC
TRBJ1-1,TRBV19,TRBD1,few,CASSMGQGLEAFF,TGTGCCAGTAGTATGGGACAGGGACTAGAAGCTTTCTTT
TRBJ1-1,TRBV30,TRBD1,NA,CAWRRRGPVEAFF,TGTGCCTGGAGGCGTAGGGGGCCTGTTGAAGCTTTCTTT
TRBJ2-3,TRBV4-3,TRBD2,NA,CASSPRAMRGGGDTQYF,TGCGCCAGCAGCCCCAGGGCTATGCGGGGGGGCGGAGATACGCAGTATTTT
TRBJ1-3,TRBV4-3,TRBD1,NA,CASSQDPGQGGNTIYF,TGCGCCAGCAGCCAAGATCCGGGACAGGGTGGAAACACCATATATTTT
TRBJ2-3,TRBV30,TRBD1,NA,CAWSATGAGDTQYF,TGTGCCTGGAGCGCTACAGGGGCAGGAGATACGCAGTATTTT
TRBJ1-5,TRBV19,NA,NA,CASSPQGRQPQHF,TGTGCCAGTAGTCCCCAGGGGCGGCAGCCCCAGCATTTT
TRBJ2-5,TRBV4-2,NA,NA,CASSHPLGGGETQYF,TGTGCCAGCAGCCACCCCCTAGGTGGGGGGGAGACCCAGTACTTC
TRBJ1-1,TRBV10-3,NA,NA,CAITNEVRNTEAFF,TGTGCCATCACCAACGAGGTACGGAACACTGAAGCTTTCTTT
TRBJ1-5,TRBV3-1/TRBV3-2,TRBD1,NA,CASSQEGGTGDNQPQHF,TGTGCCAGCAGCCAAGAAGGAGGGACAGGGGACAATCAGCCCCAGCATTTT
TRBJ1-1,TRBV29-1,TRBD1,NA,CSAGQGAANTEAFF,TGCAGCGCGGGACAGGGGGCTGCCAACACTGAAGCTTTCTTT
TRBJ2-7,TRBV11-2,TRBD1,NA,CASSFRTGGYEQYF,TGTGCCAGCAGCTTCAGGACAGGGGGCTACGAGCAGTACTTC
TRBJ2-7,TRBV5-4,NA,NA,CASQLRGGASYEQYF,TGTGCTTCCCAGCTGAGGGGGGGCGCCTCCTACGAGCAGTACTTC
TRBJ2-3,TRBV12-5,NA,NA,CASGSPQDTQYF,TGTGCTAGTGGTTCCCCCCAAGATACGCAGTATTTT
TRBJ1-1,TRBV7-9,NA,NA,CASSPEWGEAFF,TGTGCCAGCAGCCCAGAATGGGGGGAGGCTTTCTTT
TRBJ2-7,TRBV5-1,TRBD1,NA,CASSRTIQGSGTYEQYF,TGCGCCAGCAGCAGAACCATACAGGGGAGTGGGACCTACGAGCAGTACTTC
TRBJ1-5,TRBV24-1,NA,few,CATSHYGRDQPQHF,TGTGCCACCAGCCATTATGGGCGCGATCAGCCCCAGCATTTT